Below are 17 T cell receptor beta chains sequenced from a single sample in a study of blood T cells in healthy people across ages. A second about 6 to 12 cycle PCR used barcoded and J-beta primers. TCRdb passed the 5' RACE reads through MiXCR, listing each CDR3 protein once. Of 1,500,000 or so distinct CDR3 sequences in the sample, roughly 64% were seen once. The sequenced sample was blood. The receptors derive from a man between 18 and 29 years old in good health.

This clonotype was counted between two and nine times. V and J are TRBV20-1 and TRBJ2-1; no firm D call. Deletions cut 2 bases from V and 7 bases from J, with 9 bases between. The CDR3 contains 12 residues. Germline CDR1 is DFQATT and CDR2 is SNEGSKA (reference sequence). For the CDR3, the DNA is TGCAGTGCTAGATGTAGGGTAAATGAGCAGTTCTTC. Protein sequence: CSARCRVNEQFF.

This clonotype was seen a few times. The chain employs TRBV29-1 and TRBJ2-3; D call uncertain. Germline lookup yields CDR1 SQVTM and CDR2 ANQGSEA. V was cut by 7 bases and J by 4 bases, with 9 bases left in between. This CDR3 has 11 amino acids. In DNA, the CDR3 is TGCAGCGACTTAGAGGCAGATACGCAGTATTTT. It translates to CSDLEADTQYF.

This clonotype occurred a few times. This sequence joins TRBV20-1 and TRBJ2-5; TRBD2 aligns across 8 bases. Matching the DNA end better, TRBJ2-7 makes the J call doubtful. This CDR3 region has 15 residues. CDR1 and CDR2 (germline): DFQATT, SNEGSKA (reference sequence). The CDR3 DNA reads as TGCAGTGCTAGAGATCGGGGTAGCGGGGTCAACGAGCAGTACTTC. The encoded protein is CSARDRGSGVNEQYF.

This clonotype has just a few counts. This rearrangement joins TRBV20-1 to TRBJ2-5, with TRBD2 as a possible D gene (9 bases). This CDR3 comprises 19 residues. Germline V gene data show CDR1 as DFQATT and CDR2 as SNEGSKA (reference sequence). The CDR3 bases are TGCAGCTGGACAGGGATGGATAAGGCGGGAGGGGAGGCAGAGGTTGAGCAGTACTTC. Its protein is CSWTGMDKAGGEAEVEQYF.

The J gene is TRBJ2-7, the V gene TRBV27; 8 bases are shared with TRBD1. This CDR3 has 13 amino acids. V dropped 8 bases and J dropped 3; count of bases not matched to a gene: 6. Germline values: CDR1 MNHEY, CDR2 SMNVEV (reference sequence). CDR3 DNA sequence: TGTGCCAGCGCATCGGGACAGGTCTACGAGCAGTACTTC. Amino acid sequence: CASASGQVYEQYF.

V usage is TRBV12-5 and J usage is TRBJ2-5, with TRBD2 identical over 10 bases. V dropped 6 bases and J dropped 3; count of bases not matched to a gene: 7. The CDR3 length is 15 residues. CDR1 is LGHNT and CDR2 is FRNRAP in the germline V gene. CDR3 coding DNA: TGTGCTAGTGGCTTACTCGGACTAGCGGAAGAGACCCAGTACTTC. Amino acids: CASGLLGLAEETQYF.

This clonotype was counted only a few times. The chain is built from TRBV4-3 and TRBJ1-5; TRBD1 might be the D (6 bases). The CDR3 length is 19 residues. V was pared by 0 bases and J by 0 bases, with 18 bases between. CDR1 and CDR2 (germline): LGHNA, YSLEER. The CDR3: CASSQDLPQGSYSNQPQHF. The CDR3 region has the DNA TGCGCCAGCAGCCAAGATCTTCCACAGGGATCGTATAGCAATCAGCCCCAGCATTTT.

The chain combines TRBV11-2 with TRBJ2-2; 9 bases line up with TRBD1. CDR3 length equals 18 residues. J gave up 3 bases and V 3 bases, and 11 bases lay outside the gene matches. Germline CDR1 is SGHAT and CDR2 is FQNNGV. In DNA, the CDR3 is TGTGCCAGCAGCTTGGGACAGGGTAACGCGAAGGACACCGGGGAGCTGTTTTTT. Protein: CASSLGQGNAKDTGELFF.

V usage is TRBV4-1 and J usage is TRBJ1-5; D remains unclear. CDR1 MGHRA and CDR2 YSYEKL come from the germline V gene. Trimming left V 3 bases short and J 4 bases short, with 19 bases between. CDR3 size: 17 residues. The DNA of the CDR3 is TGCGCCAGCAGCCATCAACCCAACAGAGAACTAAATCAGCCCCAGCATTTT. Its translation: CASSHQPNRELNQPQHF.

The rearrangement uses TRBV14 and TRBJ2-5, with 7 bases fitting TRBD2. The J call may be in error: the DNA end matches TRBJ2-7 better. The CDR3 spans 15 residues. Per germline, CDR1 SGHDN and CDR2 FVKESK. The DNA for the CDR3 is TGTGCCAGCAGCCAAGATTGGGCGGGAGTCTACGAGCAGTACTTC. It translates to CASSQDWAGVYEQYF.

This chain connects TRBV10-3 to TRBJ1-2; no firm D call. The CDR3 contains 13 residues. Germline CDR1 ENHRY, CDR2 SYGVKD. V lost 4 bases and J lost 6, with 12 bases in between. The CDR3 DNA reads as TGTGCCATCAGTGGGGAGACTCGGCATGGCTACACCTTC. This gives the protein CAISGETRHGYTF.

The V call is TRBV7-2, the J call TRBJ2-1, with D possibly TRBD2 on 6 matching bases. The CDR3 sequence is 13 residues long. V lost 5 bases and J 10 bases, leaving 15 bases between the germline ends. Per germline, CDR1 SGHTA and CDR2 FQGNSA. CDR3 nucleotide sequence: TGTGCCAGCAGCCCAAACCCTGGGGGGGAGCAGTTCTTC. Amino acid sequence: CASSPNPGGEQFF.

The V and J genes are TRBV6-1 and TRBJ1-1; the match to TRBD1 covers 11 bases. Germline trimming cut 6 bases from V and 5 bases from J; bases unmatched to any gene: 5. The length of the CDR3 is 14 residues. Looked up from germline, CDR1 is MNHNS and CDR2 is SASEGT. DNA of the CDR3: TGTGCCAGCAGCCGGGACAGGGGGGTTACTGAAGCTTTCTTT. Its protein is CASSRDRGVTEAFF.

Notes on this clonotype: With a much larger clone just one base away, this may be a read error. The chain joins TRBV13 to TRBJ2-6; no reliable D call. In germline, CDR1 is PRHDT, CDR2 FYEKMQ (reference sequence). The length of the CDR3 is 16 residues. The CDR3 DNA reads TGTGCCAGCCGAGTTTTTAACCCCTCTGCGGCCAACGTCCTGACTTTC. It is translated as CASRVFNPSAANVLTF.

About this clonotype: The junction shows a germline mismatch at one end, possibly a read error. The chain links TRBV4-2 to TRBJ2-3; TRBD2 matches at 9 bases. Germline assignment: CDR1 LGHNA and CDR2 YNFKEQ. CDR3 length equals 13 residues. The CDR3: CAGSHPGTSPQYF. Written as DNA, the CDR3 is TGTGCCGGCAGCCACCCTGGGACTAGCCCACAGTATTTT.

The genes are TRBV4-1 and TRBJ2-5; a possible D gene is TRBD1 (6 bases). The tail of the sequence fits TRBJ2-7 better, so the J call may be wrong. This CDR3 is built from 17 residues. CDR1 is MGHRA, CDR2 YSYEKL, per germline. CDR3 DNA sequence: TGCGCCAGCAGCCAAGAAGGTAACAGGGAAGACTACTACGAGCAGTACTTC. Translated, it gives CASSQEGNREDYYEQYF.

The rearrangement joins TRBV2 to TRBJ2-4; D ambiguous. The ends were cut back, 2 bases at V and 13 bases at J, with 6 bases in the middle. The CDR3 extends over 10 amino acids. Germline V gene lookup returns CDR1 SNHLY and CDR2 FYNNEI. CDR3 loop: CASSERAQYF. CDR3 DNA sequence: TGTGCCAGCAGTGAAAGGGCCCAGTACTTC.